These 6 T cell receptor beta chains were all obtained from the same sample, sequenced in a study of response to subunit inactivated influenza vaccine. TCRdb independently ran MiXCR on the RT-PCR reads; one entry per CDR3 protein. The table has about 700,000 distinct CDR3 sequences, 12% to 15% seen once. Source: PBMCs from blood, taken roughly 15 days before vaccination. Receptor source: a man aged 50-59 years who received an inactivated influenza vaccine.

This rearrangement joins TRBV7-2 to TRBJ2-5; no definite D call. Trimming removed 1 base at V and 0 bases at J, with 12 bases between. Germline loops: CDR1 SGHTA, CDR2 FQGNSA. This CDR3 contains 16 residues. The CDR3 protein is CASSLVSQRNQETQYF. The CDR3 DNA reads as TGTGCCAGCAGCTTAGTATCTCAAAGGAACCAAGAGACCCAGTACTTC.

This clonotype was counted at least ten times. V and J are TRBV7-9 and TRBJ1-1, with a weak D call TRBD1 (6 bases). Germline CDR1 reads SEHNR; CDR2 reads FQNEAQ (reference sequence). CDR3 size: 13 residues. The V and J ends lost 4 bases and 4 bases respectively, with 10 bases between them. CDR3 nucleotide sequence: TGTGCCAGCAGCTACAGGGAGGGCACTGAAGCTTTCTTT. Protein sequence: CASSYREGTEAFF.

The rearrangement uses TRBV7-2 and TRBJ2-7, with 10 bases identical to TRBD2. CDR3 length: 16 residues. Germline CDR1 and CDR2: SGHTA and FQGNSA. The ends lost 4 bases at V and 3 bases at J; junction bases unmatched: 9. CDR3 amino acids: CASSSYLAGEVYEQYF. CDR3 nucleotides: TGTGCCAGCAGCTCATACCTAGCGGGAGAAGTCTACGAGCAGTACTTC.

This clonotype was recorded at least ten times. The J gene is TRBJ2-3, the V gene TRBV20-1; 8 positions agree with TRBD2. Germline-derived CDR1 and CDR2 are DFQATT and SNEGSKA (reference sequence). With V trimmed by 5 bases and J by 1 base, 11 bases remained unmatched. The CDR3 has 16 amino acids. The CDR3 bases are TGCAGTGCTGGAGGCCCTACTAGCGGCCGCACAGATACGCAGTATTTT. Translation gives CSAGGPTSGRTDTQYF.

This clonotype was picked up a small number of times. Here the CDR3 reads CASSGGPGKSSYEQYF. CDR3 sequence (DNA): TGTGCCAGCAGCGGCGGTCCAGGGAAGTCCTCCTACGAGCAGTACTTC. The chain joins TRBV5-5 to TRBJ2-7, with D possibly matching TRBD1 (5 bases). The CDR3 totals 16 residues. Germline V lookup: CDR1 SGHKS, CDR2 YYEKEE (reference sequence). Trimming took 4 bases from V and 0 from J, leaving 17 bases between them. Supplemented by reference TRBV5-5 and TRBJ2-7, the full variable domain reads DAGVTQSPTHLIKTRGQQVTLRCSPISGHKSVSWYQQVLGQGPQFIFQYYEKEERGRGNFPDRFSARQFPNYSSELNVNALLLGDSALYLCASSGGPGKSSYEQYFGPGTRLTVT.

The genes are TRBV10-3 and TRBJ2-7; D is ambiguous. Germline-derived CDR1 and CDR2 are ENHRY and SYGVKD. The CDR3 has 14 residues. The V end was cut by 5 bases, the J end by 5 bases, with 16 bases between. CDR3 sequence (DNA): TGTGCCATCAGTAAGGCTAGGGCCCGAGACGAGCAGTACTTC. This codes for CAISKARARDEQYF.